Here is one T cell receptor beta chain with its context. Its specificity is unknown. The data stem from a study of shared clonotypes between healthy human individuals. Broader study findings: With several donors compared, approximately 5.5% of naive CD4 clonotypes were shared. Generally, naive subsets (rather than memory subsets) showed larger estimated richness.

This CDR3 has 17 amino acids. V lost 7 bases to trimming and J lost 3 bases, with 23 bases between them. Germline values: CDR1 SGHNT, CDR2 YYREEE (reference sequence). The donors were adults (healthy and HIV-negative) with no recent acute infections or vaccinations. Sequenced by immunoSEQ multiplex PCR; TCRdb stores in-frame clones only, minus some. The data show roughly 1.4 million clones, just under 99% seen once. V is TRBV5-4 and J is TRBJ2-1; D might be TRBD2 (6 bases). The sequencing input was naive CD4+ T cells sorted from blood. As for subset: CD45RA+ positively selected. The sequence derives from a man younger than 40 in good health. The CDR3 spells CASRLGSPGLSYNEQFF. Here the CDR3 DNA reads TGTGCCAGCCGACTAGGGAGTCCGGGACTGAGCTACAATGAGCAGTTCTTC.